The 13 T cell receptor beta chains below all came from one sample that was sequenced in a study of lung T cells in sarcoidosis with Löfgren's syndrome. A single record per CDR3 protein comes from TCRdb applying MiXCR to the reads. The table includes roughly 63,000 distinct CDR3 sequences, over 20% detected once. Specimen: CD4+ T cells from PBMCs. The receptor set was obtained from a human donor with sarcoidosis (Löfgren's syndrome or another form), or a control subject (not recorded which).

This clonotype was detected many times. The CDR3 is CSARGTSRFYNEQFF. The CDR3 coding sequence is TGCAGTGCTAGAGGAACTAGCCGATTCTACAATGAGCAGTTCTTC. V gene TRBV20-1 combines with J gene TRBJ2-1, with D maybe TRBD2 (6 bases). V lost 1 base and J 3 bases, leaving 13 bases between the germline ends. CDR3 length: 15 amino acids. Germline values: CDR1 DFQATT, CDR2 SNEGSKA (reference sequence).

The J gene is TRBJ2-5, the V gene TRBV7-3, with D maybe TRBD1 (6 bases). This CDR3 is built from 15 residues. Germline V gene data show CDR1 as SGHTA and CDR2 as FQGTGA. V was clipped by 0 bases and J by 4 bases, with 12 bases between them. This CDR3 is CASSLTGTPAETQYF. The DNA of the CDR3 is TGTGCCAGCAGCTTAACCGGGACACCCGCAGAGACCCAGTACTTC. Full variable domain (missing parts from reference TRBV7-3 and TRBJ2-5): GAGVSQTPSNKVTEKGKYVELRCDPISGHTALYWYRQSLGQGPEFLIYFQGTGAADDSGLPNDRFFAVRPEGSVSTLKIQRTERGDSAVYLCASSLTGTPAETQYFGPGTRLLVL.

Judged by abundance, this clonotype is medium-sized. The genes are TRBV6-1 and TRBJ1-3; D is undetermined. Trimming pared 5 bases from V and 4 bases from J, leaving 12 bases between. The CDR3 has 14 amino acids. Germline-derived CDR1 and CDR2 are MNHNS and SASEGT. CDR3 amino acids: CASSSGRTGNTIYF. In DNA, the CDR3 is TGTGCCAGCAGTTCGGGTCGCACAGGAAACACCATATATTTT.

This clonotype was detected only a few times. This chain connects TRBV7-2 to TRBJ2-5; TRBD1 might be the D (6 bases). Between the trimmed V and J ends, which lost 1 base and 3 bases, there was a span of 15 bases. This CDR3 has 16 amino acids. CDR1 and CDR2 from the germline V gene are SGHTA and FQGNSA. As DNA, the CDR3 is TGTGCCAGCAGCTTAGGTCAGCTGAGGGACAAAGAGACCCAGTACTTC. Its translation: CASSLGQLRDKETQYF.

Of note for this clonotype: A much bigger clone sits one base away, suggesting this may be a read error. The V gene is TRBV6-1, the J gene TRBJ2-3, with D maybe TRBD2 (5 bases). The CDR3 is made up of 15 amino acids. Germline V CDR1 and CDR2: MNHNS, SASEGT. DNA of the CDR3: TGTGCCAGCACGAGGGCTTGGGGTAGCACAGATATGCAGTATTTT. It translates to CASTRAWGSTDMQYF.

This clonotype has more than one count but fewer than ten. This rearrangement joins TRBV18 to TRBJ2-3, with D maybe TRBD1 (6 bases). The V end was cut by 8 bases, the J end by 6 bases, with 18 bases between. The CDR3 runs 14 residues. The germline V gene has CDR1 KGHSH and CDR2 LQKENI. CDR3 sequence reads: CASLLDRLLDTQYF. The CDR3 nucleotides are TGTGCCAGCCTTCTGGACAGACTCTTGGATACGCAGTATTTT.

The sample holds many counts of this clonotype. The DNA for the CDR3 is TGTGCCTCGAGGAGGGTTTCGACGGGCACTGAAGCTTTCTTT. Its protein is CASRRVSTGTEAFF. The V and J genes are TRBV2 and TRBJ1-1; D gene ambiguous. This CDR3 region has 14 residues. Germline CDR1 SNHLY, CDR2 FYNNEI. V was shortened by 11 bases and J by 4 bases, with 20 bases between the two germline ends.

In this sample, this clonotype turned up many times. In DNA, the CDR3 is TGCAGTGCCCCCCCCGGGCAGGAGACCCAGTACTTC. It codes for CSAPPGQETQYF. The chain joins TRBV20-1 to TRBJ2-5; unclear D gene. V was shortened by 6 bases and J by 5 bases, with 13 bases between the two germline ends. Germline V gene data show CDR1 as DFQATT and CDR2 as SNEGSKA (reference sequence). This CDR3 is 12 amino acids long.

This clonotype has ten or more counts. Written as DNA, the CDR3 is TGTGCTTCGAACGGACAGGGCATCTATGGCTACACCTTC. Translation gives CASNGQGIYGYTF. V gene TRBV7-2 combines with J gene TRBJ1-2; 8 nucleotides match TRBD1. CDR1 and CDR2 (germline): SGHTA, FQGNSA. The CDR3 runs 13 residues.

V usage is TRBV19 and J usage is TRBJ2-1; D gene uncertain. The CDR3 totals 21 residues. Trimming removed 4 bases at V and 12 bases at J, with 40 bases between. The germline CDR1 and CDR2 sequences are LNHDA and SQIVND (reference sequence). The CDR3 loop reads CASSTHWTNGSTMTIYGGQFF. CDR3 nucleotides: TGTGCCAGTAGTACCCACTGGACCAATGGTTCTACAATGACAATATATGGTGGGCAGTTCTTC.

This clonotype was observed at least ten times. The V call is TRBV27, the J call TRBJ1-2; 7 nucleotides line up with TRBD1. The CDR3 contains 14 residues. The junction had 10 bases not matched to a gene; V was cut back by 8 bases and J by 4 bases. CDR1 is MNHEY, CDR2 SMNVEV, per germline (reference sequence). The CDR3, as DNA: TGTGCCAGCTTATCGCGGACAGGAGGCTATGGCTACACCTTC. This translates into CASLSRTGGYGYTF.

This clonotype came up many times. The chain joins TRBV20-1 to TRBJ2-3, with 14 positions matching TRBD2. From germline, CDR1 is DFQATT and CDR2 SNEGSKA (reference sequence). V lost 0 bases to trimming and J lost 1 base; unmatched junction nucleotides: 12. The CDR3 length is 20 residues. CDR3 sequence reads: CSARDPRTSGGLQGTDTQYF. The CDR3 DNA sequence: TGCAGTGCTAGAGATCCCAGGACTAGCGGGGGGCTCCAAGGCACAGATACGCAGTATTTT.

A note on this clonotype: This is likely a read error, given that the CDR3 carries no conserved phenylalanine or tryptophan at its end. The V call is TRBV28, the J call TRBJ2-5; 7 bases agree with TRBD2. The germline CDR1 and CDR2 sequences are MDHEN and SYDVKM. The CDR3 spans 15 residues. V shed 6 bases, J shed 5 bases, and the junction held 12 bases outside the gene matches. DNA of the CDR3: TGTGCCAGCAGCACCAGGGAGGGGTTGATTGAGACCCAGTACCTC. Its translation is CASSTREGLIETQYL.